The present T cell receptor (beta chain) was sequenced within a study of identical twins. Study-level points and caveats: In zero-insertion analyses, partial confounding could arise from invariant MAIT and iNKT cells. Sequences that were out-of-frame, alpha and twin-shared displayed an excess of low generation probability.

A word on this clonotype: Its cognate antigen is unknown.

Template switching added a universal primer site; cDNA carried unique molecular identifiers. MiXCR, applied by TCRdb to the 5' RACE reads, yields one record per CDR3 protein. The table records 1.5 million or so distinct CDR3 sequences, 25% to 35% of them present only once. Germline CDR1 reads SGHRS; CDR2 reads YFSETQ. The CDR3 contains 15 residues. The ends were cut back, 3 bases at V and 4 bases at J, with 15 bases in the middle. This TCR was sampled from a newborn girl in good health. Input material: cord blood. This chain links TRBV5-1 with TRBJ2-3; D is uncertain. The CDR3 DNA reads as TGCGCCAGCAGCTCGATGAGTAGAGGCGCAGATACGCAGTATTTT. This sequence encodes CASSSMSRGADTQYF.